This T cell receptor beta chain originates from a study of T-cell memory formation after mild COVID-19. TCR alpha and TCR beta cDNA libraries carrying sample barcodes and UMIs were produced by 5'RACE using constant-segment primers. TCRdb re-derived calls from the 5' RACE reads in MiXCR, one entry per CDR3 protein. The sample lists about 400,000 distinct CDR3 sequences; roughly 26% were seen once. This clonotype was counted between two and nine times. Its antigen is still unknown. Study conclusions and caveats: Pre-infection memory contained some responding clones, which suggested that cross-reactive memory had joined. Most CD4+ clones that shrank were in CM and EM, while CD8+ ones turned up in EMRA. CD4+ bias marked clones expanding day 15 to 37, unlike balanced contracting clones.

The CDR3 has 15 residues. Per the germline V gene, CDR1 is KGHSH and CDR2 is LQKENI. Trimming took 6 bases from V and 6 from J; bases not matched to a gene: 13. This receptor was obtained from an adult woman who had mild COVID-19 (a few samples of this study predate the infection). Cell type and time point are not known. Specimen: PBMCs or a T cell subset sorted from them (not recorded which). The chain employs TRBV18 and TRBJ1-1; 7 bases map to TRBD1. The CDR3 DNA reads TGTGCCAGCTCTCACGAACAACAGGGGAGTGCTGAAGCTTTCTTT. As protein: CASSHEQQGSAEAFF.